This T cell receptor (beta chain) came from a study of cytomegalovirus exposure and HLA in healthy donors. Turning to the study itself: T cells numbering around 200 million yielded 100 million to 120 million unique TCR beta sequences in an earlier analysis. Study outcomes and limitations: Many donors carried some public TCRs, although rarity characterized most TCR sequences. The later analysis indicated that the majority of CMV-associated TCR beta chains appeared HLA-restricted. Sequencing depth roughly uniform across donors was assumed in presence/absence analyses.

PCR employed 60 Vbeta and 13 Jbeta primers. The repertoire was sequenced with immunoSEQ multiplex PCR; TCRdb's copy has only in-frame clones and lacks some. The table has about 93,000 clones, around 81% seen once. Concerning this clone: The target antigen is unknown.

This receptor was taken from a young man in good health and CMV-seronegative. The sequencing sample was made of PBMCs.

CDR3 in amino acids: CASSGGHLGSPLHF. The CDR3 DNA is TGTGCCAGCAGCGGGGGCCACCTGGGTTCACCCCTCCACTTT. The chain links TRBV9 to TRBJ1-6; TRBD1 might be the D (5 bases). V shed 3 bases and J shed 9 bases, with 13 bases lying between them. This CDR3 has 14 amino acids. Per the germline V gene, CDR1 is SGDLS and CDR2 is YYNGEE.